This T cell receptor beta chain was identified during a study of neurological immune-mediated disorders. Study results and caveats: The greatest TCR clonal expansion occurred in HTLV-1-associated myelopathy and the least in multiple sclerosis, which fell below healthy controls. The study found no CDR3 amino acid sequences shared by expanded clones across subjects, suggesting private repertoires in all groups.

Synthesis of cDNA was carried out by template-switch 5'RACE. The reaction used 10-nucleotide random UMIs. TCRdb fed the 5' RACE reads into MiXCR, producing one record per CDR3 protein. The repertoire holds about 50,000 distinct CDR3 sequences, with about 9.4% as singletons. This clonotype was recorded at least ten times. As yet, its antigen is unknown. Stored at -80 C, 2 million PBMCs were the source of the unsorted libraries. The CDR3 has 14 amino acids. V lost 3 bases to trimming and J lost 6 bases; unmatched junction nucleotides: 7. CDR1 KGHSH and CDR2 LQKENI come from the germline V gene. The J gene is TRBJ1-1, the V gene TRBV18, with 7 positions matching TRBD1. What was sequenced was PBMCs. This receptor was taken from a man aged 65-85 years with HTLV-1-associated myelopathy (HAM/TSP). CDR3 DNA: TGTGCCAGCTCACCGACAGGGAGAGACGCTGAAGCTTTCTTT. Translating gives CASSPTGRDAEAFF.